There are a few counts of the clone carrying this TCR beta chain. This specimen belongs to a study of CD8+ T cells in alopecia areata. Study-level background: Treated patients swallowed 5 to 10 mg of oral tofacitinib twice daily.

In germline, CDR1 is LNHDA, CDR2 SQIVND (reference sequence). The length of the CDR3 is 13 residues. Trimming removed 6 bases at V and 5 bases at J, with 10 bases between. Isolated RNA was reverse transcribed into cDNA used as the sequencing template. The data were produced by immunoSEQ multiplex PCR, yet TCRdb's version contains in-frame clones alone and is incomplete. Of 140,000 to 150,000 clones in the sample, around three fifths were seen once. This clonotype was obtained from a human donor with alopecia areata. The material was CD4+ T cells sorted from blood, obtained at week 0. The rearrangement uses TRBV19 and TRBJ2-2; D perhaps matches TRBD1 (6 bases). Written as DNA, the CDR3 is TGTGCCAGTAGCAAACAGGGAACCGGGGAGCTGTTTTTT. Translation: CASSKQGTGELFF.